This TCR beta chain was sequenced in a study of blood T cell repertoires in COVID-19. Overall study: Donors in the United States, Italy and Spain gave samples during acute or convalescent COVID-19. T cells, B-cell-depleted T cells, or PBMCs provided the cDNA or gDNA that served as material.

The CDR3 totals 16 residues. J was trimmed by 2 bases and V by 5 bases; bases with no gene match: 5. Per the germline V gene, CDR1 is LNHDA and CDR2 is SQIVND (reference sequence). In the original processing: Reference gene primer amplification gave nucleated cell count estimates. TCRdb's table, derived via immunoSEQ multiplex PCR, lists solely in-frame clones and lacks some. Clone size and the V and J calls come from that table; the DNA yielded D and trimming. Of tens of thousands of clones in the sample, around four fifths were seen once. The sequencing input was peripheral blood. The rearrangement uses TRBV19 and TRBJ2-6, with 8 bases matching TRBD1. The clonotype was recovered from a man aged 45 to 65 with active or convalescent COVID-19. In DNA, the CDR3 is TGTGCCAGTAGTCCGGACAGGGTTGCTGGGGCCAACGTCCTGACTTTC. Encoded protein: CASSPDRVAGANVLTF.